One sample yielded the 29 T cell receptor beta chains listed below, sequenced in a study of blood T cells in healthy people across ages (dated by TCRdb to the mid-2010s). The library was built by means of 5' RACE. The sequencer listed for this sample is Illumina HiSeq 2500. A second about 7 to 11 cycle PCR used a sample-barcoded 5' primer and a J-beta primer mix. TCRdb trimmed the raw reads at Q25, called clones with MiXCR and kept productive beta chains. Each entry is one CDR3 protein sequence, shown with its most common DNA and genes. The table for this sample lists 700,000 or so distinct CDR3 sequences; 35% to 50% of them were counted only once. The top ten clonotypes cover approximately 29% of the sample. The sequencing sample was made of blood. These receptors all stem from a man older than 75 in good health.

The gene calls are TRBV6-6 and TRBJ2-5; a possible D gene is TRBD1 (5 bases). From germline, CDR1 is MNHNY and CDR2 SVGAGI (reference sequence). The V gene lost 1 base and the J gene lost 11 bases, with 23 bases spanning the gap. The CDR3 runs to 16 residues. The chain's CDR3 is CASSYLSRFRTNEQYF. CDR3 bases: TGTGCCAGCAGTTACTTGTCCCGATTTAGGACAAATGAGCAGTACTTC.

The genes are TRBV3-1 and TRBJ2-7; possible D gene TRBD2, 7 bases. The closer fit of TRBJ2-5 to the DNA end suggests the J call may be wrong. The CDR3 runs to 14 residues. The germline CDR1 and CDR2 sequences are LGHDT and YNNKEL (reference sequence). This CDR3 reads CASSQGGGGGTQYF. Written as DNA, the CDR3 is TGTGCCAGCAGCCAAGGGGGGGGCGGTGGGACCCAGTACTTC.

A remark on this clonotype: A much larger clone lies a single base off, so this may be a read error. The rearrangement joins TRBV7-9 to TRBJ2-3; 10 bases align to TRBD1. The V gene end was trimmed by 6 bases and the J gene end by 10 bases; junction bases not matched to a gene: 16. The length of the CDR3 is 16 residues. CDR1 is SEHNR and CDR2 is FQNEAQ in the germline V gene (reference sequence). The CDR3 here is CASREPRDRGRDAQYF. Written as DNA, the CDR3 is TGTGCCAGCAGGGAGCCCAGGGACAGGGGAAGGGATGCGCAGTATTTT.

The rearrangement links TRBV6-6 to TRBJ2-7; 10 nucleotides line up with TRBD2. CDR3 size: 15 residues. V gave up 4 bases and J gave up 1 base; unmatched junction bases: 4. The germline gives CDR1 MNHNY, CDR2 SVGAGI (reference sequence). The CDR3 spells CASSSSGSSSYEQYF. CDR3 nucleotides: TGTGCCAGCAGTTCTAGCGGGAGCTCTTCCTACGAGCAGTACTTC.

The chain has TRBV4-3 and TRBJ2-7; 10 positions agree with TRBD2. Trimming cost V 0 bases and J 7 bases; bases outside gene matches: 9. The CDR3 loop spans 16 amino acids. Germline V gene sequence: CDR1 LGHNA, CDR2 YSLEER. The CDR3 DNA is TGCGCCAGCAGCCAAGATTGGACTAGCGGAGTGAGGGAGCAGTACTTC. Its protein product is CASSQDWTSGVREQYF.

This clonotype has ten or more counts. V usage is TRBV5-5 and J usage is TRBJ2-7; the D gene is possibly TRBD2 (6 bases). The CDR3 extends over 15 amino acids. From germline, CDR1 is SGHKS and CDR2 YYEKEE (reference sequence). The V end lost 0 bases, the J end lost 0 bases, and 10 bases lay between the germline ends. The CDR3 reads CASSLGGESSYEQYF. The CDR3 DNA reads TGTGCCAGCAGCTTGGGCGGGGAGAGCTCCTACGAGCAGTACTTC.

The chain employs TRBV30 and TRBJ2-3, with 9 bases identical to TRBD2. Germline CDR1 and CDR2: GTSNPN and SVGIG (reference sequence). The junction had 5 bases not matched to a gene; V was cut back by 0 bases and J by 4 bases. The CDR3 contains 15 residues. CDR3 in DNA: TGTGCCTGGAGTGTGGCTAGCGGGAAAGCAGATACGCAGTATTTT. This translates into CAWSVASGKADTQYF.

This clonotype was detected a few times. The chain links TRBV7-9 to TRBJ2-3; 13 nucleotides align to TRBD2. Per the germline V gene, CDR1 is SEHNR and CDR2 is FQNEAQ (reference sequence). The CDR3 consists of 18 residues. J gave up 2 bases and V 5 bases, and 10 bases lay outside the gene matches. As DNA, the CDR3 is TGTGCCAGCAGCCCCCGCAGGACTAGCGGGAGTTACACAGATACGCAGTATTTT. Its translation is CASSPRRTSGSYTDTQYF.

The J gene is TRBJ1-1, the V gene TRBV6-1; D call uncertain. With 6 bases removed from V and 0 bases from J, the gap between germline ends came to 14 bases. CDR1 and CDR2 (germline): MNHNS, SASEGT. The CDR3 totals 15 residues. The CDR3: CASSAVDSLNTEAFF. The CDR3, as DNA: TGTGCCAGCAGCGCAGTAGATTCTCTGAACACTGAAGCTTTCTTT.

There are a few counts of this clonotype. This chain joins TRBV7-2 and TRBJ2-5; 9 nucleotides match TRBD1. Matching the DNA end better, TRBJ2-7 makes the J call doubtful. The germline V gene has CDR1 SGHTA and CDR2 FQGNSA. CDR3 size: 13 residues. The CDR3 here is CASSLRDRVEQYF. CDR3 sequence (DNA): TGTGCCAGCAGTCTCCGGGACAGGGTCGAGCAGTACTTC.

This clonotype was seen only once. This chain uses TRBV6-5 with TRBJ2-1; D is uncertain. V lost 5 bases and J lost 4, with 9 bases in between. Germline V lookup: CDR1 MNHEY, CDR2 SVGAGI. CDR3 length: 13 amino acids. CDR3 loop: CASSGSKYNEQFF. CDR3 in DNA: TGTGCCAGCAGTGGGTCCAAGTACAATGAGCAGTTCTTC.

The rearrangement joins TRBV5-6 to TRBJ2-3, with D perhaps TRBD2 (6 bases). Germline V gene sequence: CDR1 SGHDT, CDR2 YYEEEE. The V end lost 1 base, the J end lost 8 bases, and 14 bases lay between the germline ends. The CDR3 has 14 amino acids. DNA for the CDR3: TGTGCCAGCAGCTTGATTAGTAGCGGAGGTACGCAGTATTTT. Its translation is CASSLISSGGTQYF.

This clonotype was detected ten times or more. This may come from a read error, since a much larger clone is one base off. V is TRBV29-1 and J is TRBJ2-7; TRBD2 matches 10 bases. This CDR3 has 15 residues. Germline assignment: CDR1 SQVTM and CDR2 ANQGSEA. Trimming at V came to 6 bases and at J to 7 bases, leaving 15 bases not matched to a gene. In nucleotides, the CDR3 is TGCAGCGTGCATTCACTAGCGGGACGCTACAATGAGCAGTACTTC. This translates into CSVHSLAGRYNEQYF.

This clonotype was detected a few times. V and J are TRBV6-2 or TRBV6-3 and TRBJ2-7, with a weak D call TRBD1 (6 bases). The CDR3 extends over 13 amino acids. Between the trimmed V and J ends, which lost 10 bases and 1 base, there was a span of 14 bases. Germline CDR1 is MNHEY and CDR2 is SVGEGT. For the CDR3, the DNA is TGTGCCACGAGGGGGACCTCATCCTACGAGCAGTACTTC. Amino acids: CATRGTSSYEQYF.

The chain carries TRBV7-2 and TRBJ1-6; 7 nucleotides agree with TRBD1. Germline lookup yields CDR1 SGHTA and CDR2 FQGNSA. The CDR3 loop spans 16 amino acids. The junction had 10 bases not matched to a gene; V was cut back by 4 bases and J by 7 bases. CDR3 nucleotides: TGTGCCAGCAGCTCCGGGACAGCCCTGGGAAATTCACCCCTCCACTTT. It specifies CASSSGTALGNSPLHF.

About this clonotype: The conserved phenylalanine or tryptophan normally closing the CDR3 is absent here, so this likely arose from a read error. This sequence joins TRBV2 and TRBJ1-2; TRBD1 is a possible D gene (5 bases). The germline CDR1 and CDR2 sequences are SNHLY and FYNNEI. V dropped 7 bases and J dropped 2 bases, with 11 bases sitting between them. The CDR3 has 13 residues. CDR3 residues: CASTKGTNYGYTL. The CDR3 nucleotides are TGTGCCAGCACCAAGGGGACCAACTATGGCTACACCTTA.

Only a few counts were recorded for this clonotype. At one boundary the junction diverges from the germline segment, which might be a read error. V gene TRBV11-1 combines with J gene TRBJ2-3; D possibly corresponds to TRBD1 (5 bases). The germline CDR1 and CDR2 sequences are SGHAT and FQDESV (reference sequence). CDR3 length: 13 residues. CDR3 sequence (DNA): TGTGCCAGCAGCTTATCAGGCACAGGTACGCAGTATTTT. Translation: CASSLSGTGTQYF.

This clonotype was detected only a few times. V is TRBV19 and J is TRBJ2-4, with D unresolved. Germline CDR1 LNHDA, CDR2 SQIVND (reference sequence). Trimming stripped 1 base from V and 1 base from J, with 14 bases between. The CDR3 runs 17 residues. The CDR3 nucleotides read TGTGCCAGTAGTATAGTTGGGCCCGCCGGGGCCAAAAACATTCAGTACTTC. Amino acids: CASSIVGPAGAKNIQYF.

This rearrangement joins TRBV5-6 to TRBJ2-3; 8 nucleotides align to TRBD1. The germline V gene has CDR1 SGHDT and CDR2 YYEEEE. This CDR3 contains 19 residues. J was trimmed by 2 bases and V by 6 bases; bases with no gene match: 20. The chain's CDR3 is CASTITIRTGGLYTDTQYF. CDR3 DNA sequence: TGTGCCAGCACGATAACCATTAGAACAGGGGGATTATACACAGATACGCAGTATTTT.

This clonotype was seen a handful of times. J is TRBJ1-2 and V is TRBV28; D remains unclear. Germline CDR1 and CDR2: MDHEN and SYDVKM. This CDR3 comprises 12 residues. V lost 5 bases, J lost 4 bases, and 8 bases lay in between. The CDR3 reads CASSPLTYGYTF. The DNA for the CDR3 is TGTGCCAGCAGTCCTCTGACCTATGGCTACACCTTC.

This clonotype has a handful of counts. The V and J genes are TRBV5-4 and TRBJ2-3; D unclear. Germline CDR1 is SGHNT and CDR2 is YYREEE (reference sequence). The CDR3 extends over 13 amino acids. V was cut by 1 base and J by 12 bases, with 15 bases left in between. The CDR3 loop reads CASSLSADEKQYF. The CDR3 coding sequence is TGTGCCAGCAGCTTGTCGGCAGACGAAAAACAGTATTTT.

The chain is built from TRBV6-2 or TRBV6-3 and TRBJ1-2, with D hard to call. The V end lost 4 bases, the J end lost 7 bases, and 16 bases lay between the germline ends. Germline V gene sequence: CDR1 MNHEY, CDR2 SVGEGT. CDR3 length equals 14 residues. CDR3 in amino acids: CASSSPVGSGGYTF. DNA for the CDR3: TGTGCCAGCAGTTCCCCGGTGGGCTCGGGTGGCTACACCTTC.

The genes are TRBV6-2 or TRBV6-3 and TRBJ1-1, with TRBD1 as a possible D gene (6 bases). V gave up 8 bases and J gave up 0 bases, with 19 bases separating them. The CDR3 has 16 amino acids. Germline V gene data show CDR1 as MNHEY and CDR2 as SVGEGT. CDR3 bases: TGTGCCAGCCGTCGGACGGGACAAACTATGAACACTGAAGCTTTCTTT. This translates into CASRRTGQTMNTEAFF.

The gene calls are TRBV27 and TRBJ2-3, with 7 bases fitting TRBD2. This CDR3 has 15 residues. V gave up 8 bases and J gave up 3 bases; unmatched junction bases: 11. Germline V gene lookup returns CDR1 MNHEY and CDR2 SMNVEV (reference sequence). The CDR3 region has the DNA TGTGCCAGCTGGGCTAGCGGTATTAAAACAGATACGCAGTATTTT. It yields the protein CASWASGIKTDTQYF.

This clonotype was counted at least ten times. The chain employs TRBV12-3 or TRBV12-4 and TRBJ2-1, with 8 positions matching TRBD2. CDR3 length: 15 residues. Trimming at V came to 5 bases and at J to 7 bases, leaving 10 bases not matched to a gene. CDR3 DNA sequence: TGTGCCAGCAGTCCCCGGGGGGCGGGAGGTAATGAGCAGTTCTTC. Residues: CASSPRGAGGNEQFF.

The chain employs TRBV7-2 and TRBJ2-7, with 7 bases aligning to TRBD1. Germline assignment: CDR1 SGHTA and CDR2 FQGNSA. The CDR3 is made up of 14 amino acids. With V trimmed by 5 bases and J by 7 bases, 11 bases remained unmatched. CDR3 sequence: CASSQSGGWGEQYF. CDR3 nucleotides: TGTGCCAGCAGCCAGTCAGGGGGTTGGGGAGAGCAGTACTTC.

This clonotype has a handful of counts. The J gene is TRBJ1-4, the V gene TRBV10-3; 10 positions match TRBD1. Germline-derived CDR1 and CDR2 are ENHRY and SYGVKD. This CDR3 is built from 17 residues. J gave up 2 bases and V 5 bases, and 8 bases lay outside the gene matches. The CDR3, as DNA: TGTGCCATCAGTCGGACAGGGGGGATTACTACTAATGAAAAACTGTTTTTT. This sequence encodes CAISRTGGITTNEKLFF.

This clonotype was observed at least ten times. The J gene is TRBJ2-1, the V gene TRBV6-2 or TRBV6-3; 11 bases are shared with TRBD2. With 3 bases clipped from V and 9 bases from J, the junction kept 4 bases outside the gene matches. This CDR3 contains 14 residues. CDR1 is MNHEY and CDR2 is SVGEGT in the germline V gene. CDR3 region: CASSYSGGAVEQFF. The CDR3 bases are TGTGCCAGCAGTTATAGCGGGGGGGCGGTTGAGCAGTTCTTC.

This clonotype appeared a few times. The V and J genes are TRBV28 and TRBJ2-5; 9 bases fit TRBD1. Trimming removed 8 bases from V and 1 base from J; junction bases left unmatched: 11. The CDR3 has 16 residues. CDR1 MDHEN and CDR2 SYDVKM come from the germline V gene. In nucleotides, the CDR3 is TGTGCCAGCTCGAAACCCACAGGGGGCGGCCAAGAGACCCAGTACTTC. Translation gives CASSKPTGGGQETQYF.